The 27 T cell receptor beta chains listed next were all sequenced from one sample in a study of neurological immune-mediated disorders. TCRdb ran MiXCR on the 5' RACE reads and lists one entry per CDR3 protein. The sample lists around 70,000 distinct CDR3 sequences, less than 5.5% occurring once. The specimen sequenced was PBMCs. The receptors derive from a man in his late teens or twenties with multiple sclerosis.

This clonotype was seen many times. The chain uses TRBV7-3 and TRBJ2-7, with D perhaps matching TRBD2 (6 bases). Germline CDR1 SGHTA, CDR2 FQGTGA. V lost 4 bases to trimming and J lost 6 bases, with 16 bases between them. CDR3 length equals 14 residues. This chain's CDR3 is CASSSSGGASEQYF. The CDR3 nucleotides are TGTGCCAGCAGCTCGTCGGGCGGGGCGTCCGAGCAGTACTTC.

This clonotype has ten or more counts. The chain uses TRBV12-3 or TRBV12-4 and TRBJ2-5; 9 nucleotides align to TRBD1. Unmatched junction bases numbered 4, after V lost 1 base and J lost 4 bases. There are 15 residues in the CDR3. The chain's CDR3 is CASSLGTGERETQYF. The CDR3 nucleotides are TGTGCCAGCAGTTTAGGGACAGGGGAGCGAGAGACCCAGTACTTC.

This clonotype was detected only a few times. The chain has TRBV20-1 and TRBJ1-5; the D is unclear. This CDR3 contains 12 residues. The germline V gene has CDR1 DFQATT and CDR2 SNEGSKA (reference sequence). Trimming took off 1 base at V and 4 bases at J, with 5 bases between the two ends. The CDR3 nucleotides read TGCAGTGCTAGAGCAACTAATCAGCCCCAGCATTTT. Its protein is CSARATNQPQHF.

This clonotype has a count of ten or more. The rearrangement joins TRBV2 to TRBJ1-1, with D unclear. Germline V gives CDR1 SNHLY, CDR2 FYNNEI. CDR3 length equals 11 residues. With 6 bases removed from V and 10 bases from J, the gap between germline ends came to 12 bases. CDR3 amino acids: CASRDPGIAFF. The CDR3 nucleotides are TGTGCCAGCAGGGACCCCGGGATAGCTTTCTTT.

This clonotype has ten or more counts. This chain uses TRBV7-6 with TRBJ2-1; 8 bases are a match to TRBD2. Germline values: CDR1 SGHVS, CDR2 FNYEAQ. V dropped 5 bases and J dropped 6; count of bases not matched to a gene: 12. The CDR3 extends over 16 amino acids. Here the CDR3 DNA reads TGTGCCAGCAGCCATTCCGTCGGGAGGGCCCTCAATGAGCAGTTCTTC. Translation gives CASSHSVGRALNEQFF. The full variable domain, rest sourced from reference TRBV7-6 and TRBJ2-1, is GAGVSQSPRYKVTKRGQDVALRCDPISGHVSLYWYRQALGQGPEFLTYFNYEAQQDKSGLPNDRFSAERPEGSISTLTIQRTEQRDSAMYRCASSHSVGRALNEQFFGPGTRLTVL.

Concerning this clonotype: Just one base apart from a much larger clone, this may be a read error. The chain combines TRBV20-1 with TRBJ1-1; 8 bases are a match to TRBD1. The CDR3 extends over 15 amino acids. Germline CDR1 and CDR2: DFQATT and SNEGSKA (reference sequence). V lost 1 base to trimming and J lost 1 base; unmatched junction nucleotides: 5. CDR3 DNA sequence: TGCAGTGCTAGAGCCCAGGGGGCGAAGAACACTGAAGCTTTCTTT. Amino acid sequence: CSARAQGAKNTEAFF.

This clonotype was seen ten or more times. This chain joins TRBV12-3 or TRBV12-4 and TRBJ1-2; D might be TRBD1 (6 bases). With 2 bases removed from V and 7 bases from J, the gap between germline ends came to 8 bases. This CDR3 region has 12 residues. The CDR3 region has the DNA TGTGCCAGCAGTTTACAGGGGTTTGGCTACACCTTC. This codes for CASSLQGFGYTF.

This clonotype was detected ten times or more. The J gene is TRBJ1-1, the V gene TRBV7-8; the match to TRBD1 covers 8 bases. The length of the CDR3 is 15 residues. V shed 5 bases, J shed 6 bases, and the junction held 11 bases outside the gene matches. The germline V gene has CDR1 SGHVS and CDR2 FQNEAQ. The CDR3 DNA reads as TGTGCCAGCAGCCCGGCGGGACAGGTAAAACCTGAAGCTTTCTTT. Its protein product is CASSPAGQVKPEAFF.

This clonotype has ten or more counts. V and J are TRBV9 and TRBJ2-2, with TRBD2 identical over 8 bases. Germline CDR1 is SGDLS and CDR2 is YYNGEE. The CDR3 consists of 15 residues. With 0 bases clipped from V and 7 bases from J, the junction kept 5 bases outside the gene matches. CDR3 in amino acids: CASSVAGRAVGELFF. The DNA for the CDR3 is TGTGCCAGCAGCGTAGCCGGGAGGGCTGTCGGGGAGCTGTTTTTT.

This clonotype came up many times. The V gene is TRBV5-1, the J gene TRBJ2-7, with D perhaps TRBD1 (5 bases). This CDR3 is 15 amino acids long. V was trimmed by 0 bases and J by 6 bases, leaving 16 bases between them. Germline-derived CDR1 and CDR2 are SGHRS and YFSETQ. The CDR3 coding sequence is TGCGCCAGCAGCTTGGGGAACTACGGCCAGGGCGAGCAGTACTTC. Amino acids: CASSLGNYGQGEQYF.

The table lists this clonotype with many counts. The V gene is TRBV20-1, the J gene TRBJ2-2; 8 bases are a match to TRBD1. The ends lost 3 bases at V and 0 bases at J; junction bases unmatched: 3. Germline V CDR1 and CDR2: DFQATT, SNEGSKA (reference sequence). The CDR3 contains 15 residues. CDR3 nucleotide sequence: TGCAGTGCTAGGGCAGGGGGCTCGAACACCGGGGAGCTGTTTTTT. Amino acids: CSARAGGSNTGELFF.

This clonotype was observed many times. CDR3 amino acids: CASSFRQGLNSNQPQHF. CDR3 in DNA: TGTGCCAGCAGTTTCCGACAAGGCCTAAATAGCAATCAGCCCCAGCATTTT. This chain links TRBV12-3 or TRBV12-4 with TRBJ1-5; D is unresolved. The CDR3 totals 17 residues. Between the trimmed V and J ends, which lost 3 bases and 0 bases, there was a span of 15 bases.

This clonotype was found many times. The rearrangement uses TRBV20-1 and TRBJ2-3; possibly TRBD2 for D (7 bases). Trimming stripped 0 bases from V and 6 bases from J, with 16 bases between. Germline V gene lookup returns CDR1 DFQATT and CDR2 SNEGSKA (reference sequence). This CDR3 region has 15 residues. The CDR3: CSARDPGGAIDTQYF. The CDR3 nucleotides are TGCAGTGCTAGAGATCCTGGGGGGGCCATCGATACGCAGTATTTT.

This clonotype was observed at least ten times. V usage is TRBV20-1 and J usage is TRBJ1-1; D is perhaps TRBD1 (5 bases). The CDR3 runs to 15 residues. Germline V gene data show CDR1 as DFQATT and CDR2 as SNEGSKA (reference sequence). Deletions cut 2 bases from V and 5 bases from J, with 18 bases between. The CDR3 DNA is TGCAGTGCTAGAAATTGGGTTGTGGGGGTTACTGAAGCTTTCTTT. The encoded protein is CSARNWVVGVTEAFF.

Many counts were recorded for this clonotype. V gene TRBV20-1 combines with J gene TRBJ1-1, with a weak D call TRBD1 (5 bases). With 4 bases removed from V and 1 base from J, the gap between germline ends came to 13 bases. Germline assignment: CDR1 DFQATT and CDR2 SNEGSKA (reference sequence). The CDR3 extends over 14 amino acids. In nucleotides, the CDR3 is TGCAGTGCTACCCGCCGGGGGGGGAACACTGAAGCTTTCTTT. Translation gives CSATRRGGNTEAFF.

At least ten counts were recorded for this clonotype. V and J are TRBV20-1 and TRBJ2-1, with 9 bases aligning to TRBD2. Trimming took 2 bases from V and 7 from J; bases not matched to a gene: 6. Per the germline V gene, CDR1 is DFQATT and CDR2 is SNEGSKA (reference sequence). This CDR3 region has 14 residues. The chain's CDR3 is CSARTAGGLNEQFF. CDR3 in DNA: TGCAGTGCTAGAACGGCGGGGGGGCTTAATGAGCAGTTCTTC.

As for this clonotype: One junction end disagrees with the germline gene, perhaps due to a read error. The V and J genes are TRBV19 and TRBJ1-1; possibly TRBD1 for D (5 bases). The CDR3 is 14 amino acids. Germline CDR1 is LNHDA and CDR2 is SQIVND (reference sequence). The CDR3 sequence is CASSTRGRNTEASF. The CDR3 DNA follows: TGTGCCAGTAGTACCCGGGGCCGGAACACTGAAGCTTCCTTT.

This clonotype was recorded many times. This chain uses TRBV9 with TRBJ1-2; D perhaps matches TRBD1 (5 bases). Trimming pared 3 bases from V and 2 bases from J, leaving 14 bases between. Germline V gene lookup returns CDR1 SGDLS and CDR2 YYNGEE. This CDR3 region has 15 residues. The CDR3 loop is CASSAPPGGNYGYTF. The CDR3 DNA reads TGTGCCAGCAGCGCTCCCCCCGGGGGGAACTATGGCTACACCTTC.

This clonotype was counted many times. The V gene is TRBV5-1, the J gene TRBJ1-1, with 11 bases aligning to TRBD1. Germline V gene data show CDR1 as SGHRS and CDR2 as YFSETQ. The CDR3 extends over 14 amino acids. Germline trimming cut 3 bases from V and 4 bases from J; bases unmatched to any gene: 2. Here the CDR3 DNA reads TGCGCCAGCAGCTCGGGACAGGGGGTCACTGAAGCTTTCTTT. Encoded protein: CASSSGQGVTEAFF.

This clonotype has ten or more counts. CDR3 nucleotides: TGCAGTGCTAGTAGGCGAGATACGCAGTATTTT. Translated: CSASRRDTQYF. This chain uses TRBV20-1 with TRBJ2-3; D is unresolved. Trimming stripped 3 bases from V and 5 bases from J, with 6 bases between. Germline loops: CDR1 DFQATT, CDR2 SNEGSKA (reference sequence). This CDR3 comprises 11 residues.

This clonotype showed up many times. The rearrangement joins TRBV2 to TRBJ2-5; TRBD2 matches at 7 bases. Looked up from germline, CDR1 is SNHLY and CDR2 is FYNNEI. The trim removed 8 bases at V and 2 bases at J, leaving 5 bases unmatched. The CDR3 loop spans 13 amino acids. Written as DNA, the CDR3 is TGTGCCAGCGGGGGTAGCGGGCAAGAGACCCAGTACTTC. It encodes CASGGSGQETQYF.

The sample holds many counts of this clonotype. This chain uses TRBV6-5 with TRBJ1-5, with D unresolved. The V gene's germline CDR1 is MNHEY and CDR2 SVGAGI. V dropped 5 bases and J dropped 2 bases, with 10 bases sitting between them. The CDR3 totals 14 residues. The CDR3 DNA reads TGTGCCAGCAGTCCCGGATTCGGCAATCAGCCCCAGCATTTT. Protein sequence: CASSPGFGNQPQHF.

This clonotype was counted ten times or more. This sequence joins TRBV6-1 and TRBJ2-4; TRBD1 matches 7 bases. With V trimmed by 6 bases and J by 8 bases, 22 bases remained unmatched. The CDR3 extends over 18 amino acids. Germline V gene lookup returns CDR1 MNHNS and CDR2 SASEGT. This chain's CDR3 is CASSDAPITTGLRDIQYF. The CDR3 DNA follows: TGTGCCAGCAGCGACGCCCCTATAACGACAGGGTTAAGGGACATTCAGTACTTC.

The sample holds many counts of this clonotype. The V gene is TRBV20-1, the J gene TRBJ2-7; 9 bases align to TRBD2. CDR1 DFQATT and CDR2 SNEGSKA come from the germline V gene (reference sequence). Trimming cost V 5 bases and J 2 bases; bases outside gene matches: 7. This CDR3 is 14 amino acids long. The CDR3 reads CSAPGLANPYEQYF. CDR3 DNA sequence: TGCAGTGCTCCCGGACTAGCGAATCCCTACGAGCAGTACTTC.

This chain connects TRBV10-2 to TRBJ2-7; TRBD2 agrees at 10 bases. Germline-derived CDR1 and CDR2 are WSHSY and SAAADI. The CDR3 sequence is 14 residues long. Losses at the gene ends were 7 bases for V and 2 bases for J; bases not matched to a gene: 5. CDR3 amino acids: CASMWTSGAYEQYF. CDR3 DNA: TGCGCCAGCATGTGGACTAGCGGCGCCTACGAGCAGTACTTC.

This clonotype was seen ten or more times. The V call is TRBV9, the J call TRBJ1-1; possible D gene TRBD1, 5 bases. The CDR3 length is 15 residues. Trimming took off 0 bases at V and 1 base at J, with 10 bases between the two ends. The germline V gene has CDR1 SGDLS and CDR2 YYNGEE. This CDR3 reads CASSVVPGQNTEAFF. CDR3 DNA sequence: TGTGCCAGCAGCGTAGTCCCAGGACAGAACACTGAAGCTTTCTTT.

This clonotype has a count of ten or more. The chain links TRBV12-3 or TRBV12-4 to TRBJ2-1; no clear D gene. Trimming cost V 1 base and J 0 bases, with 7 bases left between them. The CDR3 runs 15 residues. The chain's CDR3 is CASSLGVSSYNEQFF. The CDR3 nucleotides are TGTGCCAGCAGTTTAGGGGTGAGCTCCTACAATGAGCAGTTCTTC.